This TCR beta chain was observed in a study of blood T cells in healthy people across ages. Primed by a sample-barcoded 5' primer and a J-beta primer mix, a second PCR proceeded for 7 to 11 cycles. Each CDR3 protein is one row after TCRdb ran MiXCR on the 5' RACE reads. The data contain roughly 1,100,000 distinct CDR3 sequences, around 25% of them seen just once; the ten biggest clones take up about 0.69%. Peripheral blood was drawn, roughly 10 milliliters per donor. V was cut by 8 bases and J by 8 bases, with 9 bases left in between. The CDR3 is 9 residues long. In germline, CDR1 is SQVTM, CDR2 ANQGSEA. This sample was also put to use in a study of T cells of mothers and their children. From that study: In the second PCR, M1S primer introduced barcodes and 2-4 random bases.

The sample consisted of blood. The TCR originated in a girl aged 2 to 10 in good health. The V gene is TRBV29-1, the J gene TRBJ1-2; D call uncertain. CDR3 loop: CSPEPGYTF. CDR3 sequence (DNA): TGCAGCCCCGAGCCGGGCTACACCTTC.